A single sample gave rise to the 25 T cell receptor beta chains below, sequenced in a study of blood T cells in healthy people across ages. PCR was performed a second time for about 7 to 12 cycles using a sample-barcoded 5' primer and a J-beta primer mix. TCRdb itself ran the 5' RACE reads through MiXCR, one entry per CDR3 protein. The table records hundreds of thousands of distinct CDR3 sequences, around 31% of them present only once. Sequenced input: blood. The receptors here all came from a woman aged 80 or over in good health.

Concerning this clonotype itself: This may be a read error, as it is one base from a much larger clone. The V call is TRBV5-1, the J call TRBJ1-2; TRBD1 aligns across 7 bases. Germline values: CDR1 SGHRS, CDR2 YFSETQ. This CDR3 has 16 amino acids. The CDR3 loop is CASSPSGTASNYDYTF. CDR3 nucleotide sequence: TGCGCCAGCAGTCCCTCCGGGACAGCATCTAACTATGACTACACCTTC.

The CDR3 loop is CASSLGLGSNQPQHF. CDR3 nucleotide sequence: TGTGCCAGCAGTTTAGGGCTCGGTAGCAATCAGCCCCAGCATTTT. V and J are TRBV12-3 or TRBV12-4 and TRBJ1-5; D not resolved. The CDR3 is 15 residues long. Trimming shortened V by 1 base and J by 0 bases, and 7 bases separated the two germline ends.

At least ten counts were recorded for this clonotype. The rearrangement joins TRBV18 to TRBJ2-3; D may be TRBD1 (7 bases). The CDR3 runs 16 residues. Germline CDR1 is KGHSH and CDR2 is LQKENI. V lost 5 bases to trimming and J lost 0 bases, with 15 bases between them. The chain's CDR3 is CASSSRGDSSTDTQYF. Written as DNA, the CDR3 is TGTGCCAGCTCATCCAGGGGGGACAGTAGCACAGATACGCAGTATTTT.

The DNA of the CDR3 is TGTGCCAGCAGTGAAGATAGCGGGGTCCCGGATACGCAGTATTTT. Translating gives CASSEDSGVPDTQYF. The chain joins TRBV6-1 to TRBJ2-3, with 8 nucleotides matching TRBD2. Looked up from germline, CDR1 is MNHNS and CDR2 is SASEGT. CDR3 length: 15 amino acids. Trimming at V came to 1 base and at J to 6 bases, leaving 6 bases not matched to a gene.

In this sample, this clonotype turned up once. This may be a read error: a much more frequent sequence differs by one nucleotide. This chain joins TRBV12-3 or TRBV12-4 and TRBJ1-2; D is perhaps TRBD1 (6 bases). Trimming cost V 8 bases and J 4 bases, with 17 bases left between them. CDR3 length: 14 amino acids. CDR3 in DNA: TGTGCCAGCGAAGGCGGACAGACGGCCTATGGCTACACCTTC. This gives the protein CASEGGQTAYGYTF.

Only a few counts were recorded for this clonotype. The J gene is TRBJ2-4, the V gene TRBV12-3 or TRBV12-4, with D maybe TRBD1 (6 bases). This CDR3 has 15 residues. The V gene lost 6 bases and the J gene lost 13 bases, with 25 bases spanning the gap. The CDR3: CASRFGQISYNEQYF. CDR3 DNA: TGTGCCAGCAGGTTCGGACAGATCTCCTACAATGAGCAGTACTTC.

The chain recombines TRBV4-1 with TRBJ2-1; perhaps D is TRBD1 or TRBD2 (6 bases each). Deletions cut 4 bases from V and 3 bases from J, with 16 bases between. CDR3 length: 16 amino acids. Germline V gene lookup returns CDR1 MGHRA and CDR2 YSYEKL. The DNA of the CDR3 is TGCGCCAGCAGCCCGAGGGGGACTCCCAGCTACAATGAGCAGTTCTTC. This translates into CASSPRGTPSYNEQFF.

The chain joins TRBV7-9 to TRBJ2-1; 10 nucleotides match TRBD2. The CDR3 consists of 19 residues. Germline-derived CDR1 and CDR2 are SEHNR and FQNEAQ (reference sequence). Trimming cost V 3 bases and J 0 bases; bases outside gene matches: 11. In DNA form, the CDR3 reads TGTGCCAGCAGCTTGGAAGGTCTAGCGGGGGTTAGCTCCTACAATGAGCAGTTCTTC. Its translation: CASSLEGLAGVSSYNEQFF.

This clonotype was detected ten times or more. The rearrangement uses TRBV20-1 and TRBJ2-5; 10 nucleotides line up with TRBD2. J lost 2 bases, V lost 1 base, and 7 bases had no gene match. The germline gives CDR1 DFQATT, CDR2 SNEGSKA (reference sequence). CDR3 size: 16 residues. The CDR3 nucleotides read TGCAGTGCTAGAGGTCTAGCGGGGGTGCTACAAGAGACCCAGTACTTC. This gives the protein CSARGLAGVLQETQYF.

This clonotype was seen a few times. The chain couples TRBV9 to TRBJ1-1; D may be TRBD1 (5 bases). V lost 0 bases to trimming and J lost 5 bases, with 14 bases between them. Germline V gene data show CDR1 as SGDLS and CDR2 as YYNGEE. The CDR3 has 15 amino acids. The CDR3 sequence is CASSVGSLGGTEAFF. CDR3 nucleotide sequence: TGTGCCAGCAGCGTAGGGTCACTCGGGGGGACTGAAGCTTTCTTT. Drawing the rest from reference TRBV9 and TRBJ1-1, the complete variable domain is DSGVTQTPKHLITATGQRVTLRCSPRSGDLSVYWYQQSLDQGLQFLIQYYNGEERAKGNILERFSAQQFPDLHSELNLSSLELGDSALYFCASSVGSLGGTEAFFGQGTRLTVV.

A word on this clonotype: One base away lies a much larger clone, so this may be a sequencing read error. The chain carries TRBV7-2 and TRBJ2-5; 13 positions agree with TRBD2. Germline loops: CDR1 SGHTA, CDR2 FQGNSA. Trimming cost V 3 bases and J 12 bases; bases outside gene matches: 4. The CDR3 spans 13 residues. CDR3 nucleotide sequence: TGTGCCAGCAGCTTGACTAGCGGGGGGAAAGAGTACTTC. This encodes CASSLTSGGKEYF.

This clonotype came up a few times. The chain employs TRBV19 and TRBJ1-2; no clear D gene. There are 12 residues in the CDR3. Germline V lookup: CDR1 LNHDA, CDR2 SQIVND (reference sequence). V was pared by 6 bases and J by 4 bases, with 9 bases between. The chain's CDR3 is CASRALGYGYTF. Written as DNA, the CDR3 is TGTGCCAGTAGAGCCCTTGGCTATGGCTACACCTTC.

CDR3: CASSYGGSGETEAFF. The CDR3 DNA is TGTGCCAGCAGTTATGGGGGATCGGGTGAAACTGAAGCTTTCTTT. The chain recombines TRBV6-5 with TRBJ1-1; tentatively, D is TRBD1 (5 bases). Germline CDR1 and CDR2: MNHEY and SVGAGI. The length of the CDR3 is 15 residues. With 3 bases removed from V and 5 bases from J, the gap between germline ends came to 16 bases.

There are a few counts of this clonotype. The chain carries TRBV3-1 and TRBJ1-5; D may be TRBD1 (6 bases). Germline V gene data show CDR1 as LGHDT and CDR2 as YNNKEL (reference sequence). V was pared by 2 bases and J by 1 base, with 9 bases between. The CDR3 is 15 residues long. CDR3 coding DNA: TGTGCCAGCAGCCAAACAAGGGGGAGCAATCAGCCCCAGCATTTT. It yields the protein CASSQTRGSNQPQHF. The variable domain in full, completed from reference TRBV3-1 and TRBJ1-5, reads DTAVSQTPKYLVTQMGNDKSIKCEQNLGHDTMYWYKQDSKKFLKIMFSYNNKELIINETVPNRFSPKSPDKAHLNLHINSLELGDSAVYFCASSQTRGSNQPQHFGDGTRLSIL.

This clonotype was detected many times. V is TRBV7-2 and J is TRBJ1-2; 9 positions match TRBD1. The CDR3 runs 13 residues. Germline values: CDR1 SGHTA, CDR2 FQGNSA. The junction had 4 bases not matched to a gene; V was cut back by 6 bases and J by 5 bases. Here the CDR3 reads CASSFGQGYGYTF. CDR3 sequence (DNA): TGTGCCAGCAGTTTCGGACAGGGGTATGGCTACACCTTC.

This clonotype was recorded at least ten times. The CDR3 loop reads CAISDADYFYNEQFF. The CDR3 DNA reads TGTGCCATCAGTGATGCGGACTATTTCTACAATGAGCAGTTCTTC. The chain links TRBV10-3 to TRBJ2-1; perhaps TRBD2 as D (6 bases). Germline assignment: CDR1 ENHRY and CDR2 SYGVKD. CDR3 length: 15 residues. V was clipped by 3 bases and J by 3 bases, with 12 bases between them.

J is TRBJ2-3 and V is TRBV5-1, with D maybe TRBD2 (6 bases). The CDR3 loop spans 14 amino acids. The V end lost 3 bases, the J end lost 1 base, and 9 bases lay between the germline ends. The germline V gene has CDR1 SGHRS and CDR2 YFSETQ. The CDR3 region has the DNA TGCGCCAGCAGCTCGGGAGAACGCACAGATACGCAGTATTTT. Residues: CASSSGERTDTQYF.

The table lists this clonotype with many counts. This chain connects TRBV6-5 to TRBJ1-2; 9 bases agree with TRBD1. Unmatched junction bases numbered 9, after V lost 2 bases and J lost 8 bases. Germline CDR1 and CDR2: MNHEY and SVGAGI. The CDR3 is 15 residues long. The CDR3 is CASSYLGQGLPGYTF. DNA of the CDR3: TGTGCCAGCAGTTACCTGGGACAGGGACTGCCCGGCTACACCTTC.

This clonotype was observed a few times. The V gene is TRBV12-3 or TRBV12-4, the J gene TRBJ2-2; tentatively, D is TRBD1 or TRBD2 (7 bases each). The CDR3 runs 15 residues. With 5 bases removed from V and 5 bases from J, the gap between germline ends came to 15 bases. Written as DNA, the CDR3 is TGTGCCAGCAGTCCTACTCAGGGGGGGACCGGGGAGCTGTTTTTT. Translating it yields CASSPTQGGTGELFF.

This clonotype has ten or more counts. CDR3 sequence reads: CASSPEGGFSAFF. The CDR3 coding sequence is TGTGCCAGCAGTCCGGAGGGAGGATTCTCAGCTTTCTTT. The chain joins TRBV6-6 to TRBJ1-1; D unclear. Trimming left V 5 bases short and J 10 bases short, with 17 bases between. The length of the CDR3 is 13 residues. The V gene's germline CDR1 is MNHNY and CDR2 SVGAGI (reference sequence).

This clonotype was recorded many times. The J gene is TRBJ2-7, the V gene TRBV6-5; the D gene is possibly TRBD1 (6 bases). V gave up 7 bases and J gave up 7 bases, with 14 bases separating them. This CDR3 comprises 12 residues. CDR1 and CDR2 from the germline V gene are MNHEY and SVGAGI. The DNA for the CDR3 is TGTGCCAGCAAGGGGGTAGGGGCAGAGCAGTACTTC. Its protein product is CASKGVGAEQYF.

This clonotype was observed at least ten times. CDR3 in DNA: TGTGCCAGCAGCCAGGCCAGAGGGTATGGCTACACCTTC. Its protein product is CASSQARGYGYTF. The chain joins TRBV5-4 to TRBJ1-2; no reliable D call. This CDR3 contains 13 residues. V dropped 4 bases and J dropped 5 bases, with 12 bases sitting between them. Germline V gives CDR1 SGHNT, CDR2 YYREEE (reference sequence).

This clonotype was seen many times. The chain's CDR3 is CASFAGIRETQYF. The CDR3 DNA reads as TGTGCCAGCTTTGCAGGGATCCGGGAGACCCAGTACTTC. The chain has TRBV6-2 or TRBV6-3 and TRBJ2-5; maybe TRBD1 (5 bases). The CDR3 length is 13 residues. Per the germline V gene, CDR1 is MNHEY and CDR2 is SVGEGT. The V end lost 8 bases, the J end lost 5 bases, and 15 bases lay between the germline ends.

CDR3 DNA: TGCGCCAGCAGCTTACACGGGACAGAAGAGACCCAGTACTTC. It specifies CASSLHGTEETQYF. The chain carries TRBV5-1 and TRBJ2-5, with TRBD1 matching 7 bases. Germline V lookup: CDR1 SGHRS, CDR2 YFSETQ. There are 14 residues in the CDR3. Germline trimming cut 2 bases from V and 3 bases from J; bases unmatched to any gene: 4.

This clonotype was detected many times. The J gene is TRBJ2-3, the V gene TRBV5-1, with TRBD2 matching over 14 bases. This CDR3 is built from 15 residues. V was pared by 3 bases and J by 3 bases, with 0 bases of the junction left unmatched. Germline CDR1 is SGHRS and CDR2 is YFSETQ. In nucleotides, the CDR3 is TGCGCCAGCAGCTGGACTAGCGGGAGGACAGATACGCAGTATTTT. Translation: CASSWTSGRTDTQYF.